This passage covers 26 T cell receptor beta chains from one sample sequenced in a study of T cells in women clearing cervical HPV infection. Repertoires were generated with immunoSEQ multiplex PCR, while TCRdb's copy carries only in-frame clones and drops some. The sample table includes about 41,000 clones. Material: blood buffy coat. Every receptor here comes from a woman aged 18 to 75 with a cervical HPV16 infection that either progressed to CIN3+ or cleared (not recorded which).

Concerning this clone itself: The missing CDR3 end, 3 residues past where the read stops, is filled in from the germline J gene. The chain uses TRBV7-4 and TRBJ1-5; D unresolved. Germline loops: CDR1 SGHVT, CDR2 SQSDAQ. This CDR3 is built from 16 residues. The ends were cut back, 8 bases at V and 2 bases at J, with 19 bases in the middle. CDR3 sequence: CASSVHRASGNQPQHF. The CDR3 bases that were read are TGTGCCAGCTCCGTGCACCGCGCTTCTGGCAATCAGCCC. Full variable domain (rest looked up from reference TRBV7-4 and TRBJ1-5): GAGVSQSPRYKVAKRGRDVALRCDSISGHVTLYWYRQTLGQGSEVLTYSQSDAQRDKSGRPSGRFSAERPERSVSTLKIQRTEQGDSAVYLCASSVHRASGNQPQHFGDGTRLSIL.

For this clone: Read sequence stops 3 residues before the CDR3 end, and the germline J gene provides the missing end. The chain is built from TRBV4-1 and TRBJ2-1, with 9 bases matching TRBD2. The CDR3 extends over 17 amino acids. The germline V gene encodes CDR1 MGHRA and CDR2 YSYEKL. The V gene end was trimmed by 0 bases and the J gene end by 2 bases; junction bases not matched to a gene: 5. CDR3 loop: CASSQDPLAGPYNEQFF. CDR3 DNA, as far as it was read: TGCGCCAGCAGCCAAGATCCCCTAGCGGGGCCCTACAATGAG.

A remark on this clone: The read terminates 3 residues ahead of where the CDR3 ends, so the germline J gene completes it. The genes are TRBV19 and TRBJ1-2, with 7 bases identical to TRBD1. Germline CDR1 is LNHDA and CDR2 is SQIVND (reference sequence). The V and J ends lost 3 bases and 4 bases, in that order; junction bases with no gene match: 8. This CDR3 has 15 amino acids. CDR3 bases read: TGTGCCAGTAGTATTGGCTGGGACAGATCCTATGGC. Translation gives CASSIGWDRSYG. The whole CDR3 sequence is CASSIGWDRSYGYTF.

Turning to this clone: The read gets to within 3 residues of the CDR3 end, and the germline J gene fills in the rest. The rearrangement uses TRBV12-3 or TRBV12-4 and TRBJ1-5; no clear D gene. The CDR3 contains 12 residues. Trimming took off 7 bases at V and 8 bases at J, with 12 bases between the two ends. This chain's CDR3 is CASTGPGEPQHF. The DNA read from the CDR3 is TGTGCCAGCACCGGGCCCGGGGAGCCC.

With regard to this clone: The CDR3 end falls 3 residues outside the read, so it is completed with the germline J gene. The V call is TRBV12-3 or TRBV12-4, the J call TRBJ1-5, with 9 bases matching TRBD1. J lost 4 bases, V lost 5 bases, and 6 bases had no gene match. The CDR3 runs to 15 residues. CDR3: CASSPGQGRNQPQHF. The part of the CDR3 DNA that was read is TGTGCCAGCAGTCCGGGACAGGGAAGAAATCAGCCC.

As concerns this clone: Read data end 3 residues before the CDR3 end; the end is taken from the germline J gene. The chain employs TRBV5-1 and TRBJ2-1, with no clear D. This CDR3 region has 15 residues. Germline-derived CDR1 and CDR2 are SGHRS and YFSETQ. Deletions cut 3 bases from V and 2 bases from J, with 12 bases between. CDR3 in amino acids: CASSSLAETYNEQFF. CDR3 bases read: TGCGCCAGCAGCTCCTTGGCGGAGACCTACAATGAG. The full variable domain, with the rest looked up from reference TRBV5-1 and TRBJ2-1, is KAGVTQTPRYLIKTRGQQVTLSCSPISGHRSVSWYQQTPGQGLQFLFEYFSETQRNKGNFPGRFSGRQFSNSRSEMNVSTLELGDSALYLCASSSLAETYNEQFFGPGTRLTVL.

Worth noting for this clone: Read coverage stops 3 residues before the CDR3 terminus; the germline J gene supplies the remainder. V is TRBV10-1 and J is TRBJ1-1; 9 nucleotides line up with TRBD1. The CDR3 totals 15 residues. V was clipped by 3 bases and J by 6 bases; unmatched bases: 8. Germline loops: CDR1 WNHNN, CDR2 SYGVQD (reference sequence). The CDR3 reads CASSDFGQGSSEAFF. CDR3 DNA (partial): TGCGCCAGCAGTGATTTTGGACAGGGGTCGTCTGAA.

Regarding this clone: The CDR3 is cut off 3 residues early in the read; its end comes from the germline J gene. The chain links TRBV5-1 to TRBJ1-2, with no clear D. The CDR3 consists of 12 residues. Germline values: CDR1 SGHRS, CDR2 YFSETQ. V was trimmed by 7 bases and J by 6 bases, leaving 13 bases between them. CDR3: CASEGSGDGYTF. The sequenced part of the CDR3 DNA is TGCGCCAGCGAGGGAAGCGGGGATGGC.

Points on this clone: The CDR3 goes on 3 residues after the read ends, and that part is filled in from the germline J gene. V gene TRBV2 combines with J gene TRBJ2-3, with D unresolved. From germline, CDR1 is SNHLY and CDR2 FYNNEI. The CDR3 has 13 amino acids. V shed 0 bases and J shed 5 bases, with 6 bases lying between them. CDR3 bases read: TGTGCCAGCAGTGAAGCGCCAGGAGATACG. Amino acid sequence: CASSEAPGDT. The CDR3 in its entirety is CASSEAPGDTQYF.

A word on this clone: The read ends 3 residues before the CDR3 terminus; that terminus is restored from the germline J gene. The chain joins TRBV9 to TRBJ1-4; 7 nucleotides match TRBD1. Germline trimming cut 3 bases from V and 8 bases from J; bases unmatched to any gene: 10. CDR1 SGDLS and CDR2 YYNGEE come from the germline V gene. The CDR3 totals 15 residues. This CDR3 is CASSGSQGISEKLFF. The part of the CDR3 DNA that was read is TGTGCCAGCAGCGGATCACAGGGGATATCAGAAAAA.

On this clone: The read finishes 3 residues shy of the CDR3 end, and the germline J gene is used to complete it. This chain uses TRBV6-2 or TRBV6-3 with TRBJ1-5; a weak D match, TRBD1 (5 bases). This CDR3 spans 14 amino acids. V lost 6 bases, J lost 1 base, and 10 bases lay in between. Germline V CDR1 and CDR2: MNHEY, SVGEGT. The CDR3 loop reads CASSRSGSNQPQHF. The covered CDR3 bases are TGTGCCAGCAGCAGATCAGGGAGCAATCAGCCC.

On this clone itself: Sequencing ends 3 residues short of the CDR3 end; the germline J gene provides the rest. In the same sample, other DNA sequences code for this CDR3. The chain links TRBV7-8 to TRBJ2-7; 10 nucleotides line up with TRBD1. The V segment lost 3 bases and the J segment 5 bases; nucleotides outside the gene matches: 4. The CDR3 covers 14 residues. Germline loops: CDR1 SGHVS, CDR2 FQNEAQ. CDR3 amino acids: CASSFRDRGHEQYF. The sequenced CDR3 bases are TGTGCCAGCAGCTTCCGGGACAGGGGCCACGAG.

Worth noting for this clone: With the read ending 3 residues before the CDR3 end, the germline J gene is used to fill in that end. The chain links TRBV7-9 to TRBJ2-2; 11 bases are shared with TRBD1. CDR3 length equals 15 residues. Germline V gene data show CDR1 as SEHNR and CDR2 as FQNEAQ (reference sequence). Germline trimming cut 4 bases from V and 5 bases from J; bases unmatched to any gene: 3. CDR3 DNA, as far as it was read: TGTGCCAGCAGCTCGGACAGGGGGCGGACCGGGGAG. Residues: CASSSDRGRTGE. The CDR3, in full, reads CASSSDRGRTGELFF.

The sequenced CDR3 bases are TGTGCCATCAGTGACAGGGAAAAA. Its translation: CAISDREK. The whole CDR3 reads CAISDREKLFF. The chain employs TRBV10-3 and TRBJ1-4; no firm D call. The read ends 3 residues shy of where the CDR3 ends; the end is completed using the germline J gene. V lost 3 bases, J lost 8 bases, and 4 bases lay in between. Germline V gene sequence: CDR1 ENHRY, CDR2 SYGVKD. The CDR3 spans 11 residues.

For this clone: Read coverage stops 3 residues before the CDR3 terminus; the germline J gene supplies the remainder. This chain uses TRBV20-1 with TRBJ1-3; TRBD1 aligns across 9 bases. This CDR3 is 14 amino acids long. Germline CDR1 reads DFQATT; CDR2 reads SNEGSKA (reference sequence). V was pared by 5 bases and J by 7 bases, with 9 bases of the junction left unmatched. The CDR3 sequence: CSARPGQGRNTIYF. Incomplete CDR3 DNA: TGCAGTGCTCGCCCGGGACAGGGCCGGAACACC.

On this clone: The read terminates 3 residues ahead of where the CDR3 ends, so the germline J gene completes it. This sequence joins TRBV5-8 and TRBJ1-2, with 9 bases lining up with TRBD1. This CDR3 has 14 residues. In germline, CDR1 is SGHTS, CDR2 YDEGEE. The covered CDR3 bases are TGTGCCAGCAGCTTAACTACAGGGGGCAGCGGC. It specifies CASSLTTGGSG. The full CDR3 reads CASSLTTGGSGYTF.

Of note for this clone: With the read ending 3 residues before the CDR3 end, the germline J gene is used to fill in that end. The rearrangement uses TRBV29-1 and TRBJ2-3; 8 nucleotides align to TRBD1. Per germline, CDR1 SQVTM and CDR2 ANQGSEA. The junction had 11 bases not matched to a gene; V was cut back by 2 bases and J by 4 bases. The CDR3 runs 16 residues. The CDR3 bases that were read are TGCAGCGTTGAAAAACGGGCAGGGGGCCTCGCAGATACG. It translates to CSVEKRAGGLADT. The CDR3 in full is CSVEKRAGGLADTQYF.

To note about this clone: The CDR3 end falls 3 residues outside the read, so it is completed with the germline J gene. The V and J genes are TRBV19 and TRBJ2-5, with 13 bases lining up with TRBD2. The CDR3 extends over 17 amino acids. Unmatched junction bases numbered 6, after V lost 4 bases and J lost 1 base. Germline V lookup: CDR1 LNHDA, CDR2 SQIVND (reference sequence). The part of the CDR3 DNA that was read is TGTGCCAGTAGTAGTGTGGGACTAGCGGGGACCCAAGAGACC. It codes for CASSSVGLAGTQET. From start to end, the CDR3 is CASSSVGLAGTQETQYF.

A remark on this clone: Read coverage stops 3 residues before the CDR3 terminus; the germline J gene supplies the remainder. The chain uses TRBV5-5 and TRBJ1-1, with D possibly matching TRBD1 (6 bases). This CDR3 has 12 amino acids. The germline V gene encodes CDR1 SGHKS and CDR2 YYEKEE (reference sequence). The sequenced CDR3 bases are TGTGCCAGCAGCTTACAGGGTTTAGTA. It specifies CASSLQGLV. The complete CDR3 sequence is CASSLQGLVAFF.

Worth noting for this clone: The read terminates 3 residues before the CDR3 end, so the remaining end is supplied by the germline J gene. The chain recombines TRBV5-1 with TRBJ2-3, with TRBD1 identical over 7 bases. V was pared by 7 bases and J by 2 bases, with 4 bases of the junction left unmatched. CDR3 length equals 13 residues. Germline assignment: CDR1 SGHRS and CDR2 YFSETQ. The CDR3 sequence is CASADRPTDTQYF. The CDR3 DNA, read in part, is TGCGCCAGCGCGGACAGGCCCACAGATACG.

Points on this clone: The read gets to within 3 residues of the CDR3 end, and the germline J gene fills in the rest. This sequence joins TRBV5-1 and TRBJ2-3; 11 nucleotides line up with TRBD1. Unmatched junction bases numbered 6, after V lost 0 bases and J lost 3 bases. Per the germline V gene, CDR1 is SGHRS and CDR2 is YFSETQ. This CDR3 has 17 residues. CDR3 region: CASSLGTGGKGTDTQYF. The CDR3 DNA, read in part, is TGCGCCAGCAGCTTGGGGACAGGGGGCAAAGGAACAGATACG.

Notes on this clone: The CDR3 goes on 3 residues after the read ends, and that part is filled in from the germline J gene. The chain carries TRBV13 and TRBJ2-5, with 8 nucleotides matching TRBD2. The germline V gene has CDR1 PRHDT and CDR2 FYEKMQ (reference sequence). V dropped 1 base and J dropped 0; count of bases not matched to a gene: 4. CDR3 length equals 16 residues. The CDR3 DNA, read in part, is TGTGCCAGCAGCTTAGAAAGCGGGGGCTACCAAGAGACC. This gives the protein CASSLESGGYQET. The whole CDR3 sequence is CASSLESGGYQETQYF.

Points on this clone: The read finishes 3 residues shy of the CDR3 end, and the germline J gene is used to complete it. This chain uses TRBV5-6 with TRBJ2-3; D is unresolved. With 6 bases removed from V and 2 bases from J, the gap between germline ends came to 4 bases. The germline V gene encodes CDR1 SGHDT and CDR2 YYEEEE. The CDR3 contains 11 residues. The CDR3 sequence: CASTSTDTQYF. CDR3 DNA, as far as it was read: TGTGCCAGCACCTCCACAGATACG.

About this clone itself: The DNA ends 3 residues before the CDR3 does, and the rest of the CDR3 is filled in from the germline J gene. The chain joins TRBV12-3 or TRBV12-4 to TRBJ2-1, with D possibly being TRBD2 (6 bases). V lost 5 bases and J lost 4, with 12 bases in between. This CDR3 is built from 14 residues. The CDR3 protein is CASSGLPIYNEQFF. The CDR3 DNA, read in part, is TGTGCCAGCAGTGGACTACCAATATACAATGAG.

On this clone itself: The sequence runs out 3 residues before the end of the CDR3; the remainder is reconstructed from the germline J gene. J is TRBJ1-2 and V is TRBV2; a weak D match, TRBD1 (6 bases). This CDR3 is built from 12 residues. Deletions cut 6 bases from V and 5 bases from J, with 10 bases between. CDR1 and CDR2 from the germline V gene are SNHLY and FYNNEI. This CDR3 reads CASRNRVYGYTF. The covered CDR3 bases are TGTGCCAGCAGGAACAGGGTATATGGC.

A note on this clone: The observed sequence ends 3 residues before the CDR3 terminus, with the missing tail filled in from the germline J gene. The chain recombines TRBV20-1 with TRBJ2-7; TRBD2 matches 14 bases. The CDR3 runs to 15 residues. V lost 1 base and J lost 5; bases outside the gene matches: 4. Germline lookup yields CDR1 DFQATT and CDR2 SNEGSKA (reference sequence). The CDR3 spells CSARAGTSGGDEQYF. CDR3 bases read: TGCAGTGCTAGAGCCGGGACTAGCGGGGGAGACGAG.